One TCR beta chain is described in this entry. What this receptor recognizes is not known. Nothing much larger sits one base from this clone, and base qualities are not available. The immunoSEQ Assay, a bias-controlled multiplex PCR, was used to amplify TCRbeta CDR3 regions from genomic DNA. The authors' analysis ran thus. The number of nucleated cells in each sample was estimated by amplification of reference gene primers within the assay. Sequence reads were collapsed and filtered to measure the absolute abundance of every unique TCRbeta CDR3 rearrangement. For each sample, productive Simpson clonality was calculated by taking the square root of Simpson's diversity index across productive rearrangements. TCRdb re-hosts the immuneACCESS table, in-frame sequences only. Its copies lack some clones; in the studies checked, an unresolved V gene accounts for under half of them, and the cause for the rest is not known. That table supplies the V and J calls and clone size; D and trimming were determined from the DNA. Recorded for this sample are 300,000 to 350,000 clones; roughly 89% of them occurred a single time. The ten biggest clones cover about 9.4% of the sample.

As encoded in the germline V gene (reference sequence), CDR1 is SGHNT while CDR2 is YYREEE. CDR3 length: 15 amino acids, cysteine to phenylalanine. Only the CDR3 region is kept as DNA, spanning 45 bases read in frame from base 1. V loses 4 bases of germline sequence and J loses 8 bases, and the interval between the two ends is 21 bases. Enrolling through a virtual design, the prospective study's participants ranged in age from roughly 18 to 90 years and lived across 20 to 25 United States geographic areas. In the prospective study, participants were assigned to cohorts based on the clinical history participants reported in a screening survey and a study questionnaire. Recovered participants in ImmuneRACE Cohort 3 were defined as having two consecutive negative NP/OP PCR tests, clearance from a healthcare professional, or resolution of symptoms. In the prospective study, whole blood, serum and a nasopharyngeal or oropharyngeal swab were collected from each participant by mobile phlebotomists. Additional blood draws and questionnaires over an approximately 2-month period could optionally be provided by prospective study participants. Blood samples from the prospective study were shipped frozen or at room temperature prior to DNA extraction.

The data belong to a study of blood T cell repertoires in COVID-19 (dated by TCRdb to 2018 to 2021). About the study as a whole: Collaborator samples came from the United States, Italy and Spain and covered acute and convalescent phases of COVID-19. HLA class I and class II types, where available, came from metadata supplied by the sample provider rather than from assay-based typing. Subjects who had been exposed to COVID-19, were actively infected with it, or had recovered from it provided the deeply sampled blood TCRbeta repertoires that made up the dataset. The repertoires were made available in a free public database intended to serve as a resource for research on the immune response to SARS-CoV-2. Sample metadata almost always included a de-identified subject ID, COVID-19 status, age in years and sex. Samples came from the ongoing ImmuneRACE study (first 160 participants) plus 1,254 subjects from 6 global collaborators. The prospective study material was composed of cDNA or gDNA derived from T cells, B-cell-depleted T cells, or PBMCs.

Study-wide conclusions, independent of this receptor: The quantity of clinical and demographic metadata differed by source and by participant and was supplied without curation.

The clonotype comes from a woman in her 30s who had recovered from COVID-19. This sequence uses TRBV5-4 and TRBJ1-2, with no reliable assignment of the D segment. Sequencing input: PBMCs or T cells enriched from blood (not recorded which). The CDR3: CASSPEVGQISGYTF. The nucleotide sequence is TGTGCCAGCAGCCCGGAGGTAGGGCAGATTAGCGGCTACACCTTC.